The rows below give T cell receptor beta chains drawn from one sample of a study of T cells expressing NK-cell markers. Reprocessing the 5' RACE reads, TCRdb reports a single entry for every CDR3 protein and omits DNA. In total, the table holds almost 450,000 distinct CDR3 sequences. Sequencing used blood T cells: a sorted CD56 or NKG2C T cell subset, CD4+ or CD8+ T cells, or bulk PBMC T cells (not recorded which). The receptor source for this set is a woman between 18 and 69 years old in good health. Both conserved end residues are part of each CDR3.

TRBJ2-5 TRBV3-1 CASSRLAQETQYF
TRBJ2-1 TRBV20-1 CIPGTSGHWEQFF
TRBJ1-2 TRBV15 CATSRDMGGYTF
TRBJ2-2 TRBV12-3/TRBV12-4 CASSLEARGTGELFF
TRBJ2-2 TRBV6-5 CASSYFGPGELFF
TRBJ2-7 TRBV7-6 CASSSPSGGVYEQYF
TRBJ2-2 TRBV7-9 CASSRRGTAGELFF
TRBJ2-1 TRBV19 CASSSYERGPSYNEQFF
TRBJ1-2 TRBV7-6 CASSLGAAGGYYGYTF
TRBJ2-7 TRBV18 CASSRGAQGYEQYF
TRBJ2-5 TRBV6-1 CASAGQGVQETQYF
TRBJ2-1 TRBV21-1 CATLGLGRNEQFF
TRBJ2-4 TRBV18 CASSQGQRRDIQYF
TRBJ1-6 TRBV20-1 CSARTAEDNSPLHF
TRBJ2-3 TRBV7-3 CASNLVGPHDTQYF
TRBJ2-3 TRBV7-2 CASSLRSTASTDTQYF
TRBJ2-4 TRBV20-1 CSARDGQGDWDIQYF